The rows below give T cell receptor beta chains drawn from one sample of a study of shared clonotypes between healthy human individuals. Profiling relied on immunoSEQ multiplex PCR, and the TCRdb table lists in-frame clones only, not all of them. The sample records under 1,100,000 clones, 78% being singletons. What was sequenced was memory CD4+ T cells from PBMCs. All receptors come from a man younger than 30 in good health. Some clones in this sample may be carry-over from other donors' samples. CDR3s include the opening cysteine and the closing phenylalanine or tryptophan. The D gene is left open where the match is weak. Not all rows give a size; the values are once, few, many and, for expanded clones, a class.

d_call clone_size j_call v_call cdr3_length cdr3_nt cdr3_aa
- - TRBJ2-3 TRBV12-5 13 TGTGCTAGTGGTTTGTGGCGTACAGATACGCAGTATTTT CASGLWRTDTQYF
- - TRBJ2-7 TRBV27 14 TGTGCCAGCAGCCCAAACCGGGGGCCCTACGAGCAGTACTTC CASSPNRGPYEQYF
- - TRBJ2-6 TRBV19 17 TGTGCCAGTAGTGGTGCGGGACGGCCTTCTGGGGCCAACGTCCTGACTTTC CASSGAGRPSGANVLTF
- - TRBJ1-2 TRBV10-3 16 TGTGCCATCAGTGAGGGTCGAGGGCATAGCAACTATGGCTACACCTTC CAISEGRGHSNYGYTF
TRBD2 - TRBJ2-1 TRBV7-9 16 TGTGCCAGCAGCTTAGCGCTAGCGGGTTCCTACAATGAGCAGTTCTTC CASSLALAGSYNEQFF
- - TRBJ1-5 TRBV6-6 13 TGTGCCAGCAGTTACGGTACGGATCAGCCCCAGCATTTT CASSYGTDQPQHF
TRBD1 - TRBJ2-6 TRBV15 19 TGTGCCACCAGCAGAAGGTGGGGACAGGGGGCGCATGGGGCCAACGTCCTGACTTTC CATSRRWGQGAHGANVLTF
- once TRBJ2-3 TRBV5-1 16 TGCGCCAGCAGCCCCGCACCAACTACGTACACAGATACGCAGTATTTT CASSPAPTTYTDTQYF
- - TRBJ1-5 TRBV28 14 TGTGCCAGCAGTCAAGGCAATAGCAATCAGCCCCAGCATTTT CASSQGNSNQPQHF
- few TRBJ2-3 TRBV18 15 TGTGCCAGCTCACCGGGACACCTAAACACAGATACGCAGTATTTT CASSPGHLNTDTQYF
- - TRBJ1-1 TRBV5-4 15 TGTGCCAGCAGCTTGGGGCGGGGGTTAGGGCCTGAAGCTTTCTTT CASSLGRGLGPEAFF
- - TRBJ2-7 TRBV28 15 TGTGCCAGCAGGACAACCGGGAAAAGCTCCTACGAGCAGTACTTC CASRTTGKSSYEQYF
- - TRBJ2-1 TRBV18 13 TGTGCCAGCTCGTCCGGGACTCTTGATGAGCAGTTCTTC CASSSGTLDEQFF